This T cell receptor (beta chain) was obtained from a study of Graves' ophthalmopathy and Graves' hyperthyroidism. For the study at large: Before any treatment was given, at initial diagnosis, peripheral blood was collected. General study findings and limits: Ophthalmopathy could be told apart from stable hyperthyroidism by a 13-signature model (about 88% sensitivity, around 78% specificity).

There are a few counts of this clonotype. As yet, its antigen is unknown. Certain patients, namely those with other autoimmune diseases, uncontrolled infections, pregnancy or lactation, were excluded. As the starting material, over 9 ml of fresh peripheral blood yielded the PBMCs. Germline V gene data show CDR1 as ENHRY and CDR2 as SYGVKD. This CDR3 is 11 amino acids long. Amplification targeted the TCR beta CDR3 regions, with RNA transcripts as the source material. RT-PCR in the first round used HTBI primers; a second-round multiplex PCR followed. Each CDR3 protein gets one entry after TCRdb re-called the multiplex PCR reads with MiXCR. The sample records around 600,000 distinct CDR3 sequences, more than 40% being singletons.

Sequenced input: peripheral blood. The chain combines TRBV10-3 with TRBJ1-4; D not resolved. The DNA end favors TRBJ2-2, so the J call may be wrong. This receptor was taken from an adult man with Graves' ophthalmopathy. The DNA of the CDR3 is TGTGCCATCAGTGACGGCGGGGAGCTGTTTTTT. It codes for CAISDGGELFF.